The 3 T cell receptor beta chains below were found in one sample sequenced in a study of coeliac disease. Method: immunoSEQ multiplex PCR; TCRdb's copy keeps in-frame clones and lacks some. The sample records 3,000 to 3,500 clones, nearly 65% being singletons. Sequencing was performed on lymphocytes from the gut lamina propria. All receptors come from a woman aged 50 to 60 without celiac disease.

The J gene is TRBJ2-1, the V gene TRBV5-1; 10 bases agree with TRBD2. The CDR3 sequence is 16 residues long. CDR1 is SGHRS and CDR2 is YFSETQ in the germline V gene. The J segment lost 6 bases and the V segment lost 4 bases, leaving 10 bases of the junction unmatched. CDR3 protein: CASSGTAGGPTNEQFF. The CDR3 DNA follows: TGCGCCAGCAGCGGAACAGCGGGGGGGCCCACCAATGAGCAGTTCTTC. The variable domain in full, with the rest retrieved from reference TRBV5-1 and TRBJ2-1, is KAGVTQTPRYLIKTRGQQVTLSCSPISGHRSVSWYQQTPGQGLQFLFEYFSETQRNKGNFPGRFSGRQFSNSRSEMNVSTLELGDSALYLCASSGTAGGPTNEQFFGPGTRLTVL.

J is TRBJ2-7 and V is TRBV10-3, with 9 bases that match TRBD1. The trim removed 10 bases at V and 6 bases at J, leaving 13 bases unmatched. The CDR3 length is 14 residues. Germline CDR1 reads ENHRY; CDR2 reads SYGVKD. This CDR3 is CATWGYDRGSEQYF. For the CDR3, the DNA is TGTGCCACGTGGGGCTATGACAGGGGGAGCGAGCAGTACTTC.

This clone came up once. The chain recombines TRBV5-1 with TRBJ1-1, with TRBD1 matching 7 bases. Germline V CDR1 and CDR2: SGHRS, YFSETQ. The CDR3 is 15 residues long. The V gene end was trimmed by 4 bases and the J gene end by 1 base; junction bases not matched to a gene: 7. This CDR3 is CASSSLQGRNTEAFF. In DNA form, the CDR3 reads TGCGCCAGCAGCAGTTTACAGGGGAGGAACACTGAAGCTTTCTTT.